The 11 T cell receptor beta chains below were found in one sample sequenced in a study of T-cell reconstitution after alpha-beta-depleted transplantation in children. Unique molecular identifiers were used in preparing the TCRbeta library. TCRdb itself ran the PCR reads through MiXCR, one entry per CDR3 protein. The profile shows about 370,000 distinct CDR3 sequences, about a fifth of them singletons. The sample in question was PBMCs from the stem cell graft donor, obtained from the stem cell graft. All receptors derive from a human donor who donated a stem cell graft to a child with acute myeloid leukemia.

The gene calls are TRBV29-1 and TRBJ1-1; TRBD1 aligns across 9 bases. The germline V gene encodes CDR1 SQVTM and CDR2 ANQGSEA. This CDR3 has 13 residues. Germline trimming cut 7 bases from V and 3 bases from J; bases unmatched to any gene: 6. The CDR3 DNA reads as TGCAGCGCCCCGACAGGGGGTGACACTGAAGCTTTCTTT. This translates into CSAPTGGDTEAFF.

The V call is TRBV3-1, the J call TRBJ2-1; a weak D match, TRBD1 (6 bases). The CDR3 contains 14 residues. V lost 1 base and J 5 bases, leaving 9 bases between the germline ends. Per the germline V gene, CDR1 is LGHDT and CDR2 is YNNKEL (reference sequence). The CDR3 DNA is TGTGCCAGCAGCCAAGGGGCAGGGGACAATGAGCAGTTCTTC. Translation gives CASSQGAGDNEQFF.

V gene TRBV5-6 combines with J gene TRBJ2-3, with 9 positions matching TRBD1. The junction had 10 bases not matched to a gene; V was cut back by 6 bases and J by 8 bases. Germline V gene lookup returns CDR1 SGHDT and CDR2 YYEEEE. This CDR3 has 14 amino acids. In DNA form, the CDR3 reads TGTGCCAGCATCCCAGGACAGGGGCTTGGTACGCAGTATTTT. Amino acids: CASIPGQGLGTQYF. The variable domain in full, completed from reference TRBV5-6 and TRBJ2-3, reads DAGVTQSPTHLIKTRGQQVTLRCSPKSGHDTVSWYQQALGQGPQFIFQYYEEEERQRGNFPDRFSGHQFPNYSSELNVNALLLGDSALYLCASIPGQGLGTQYFGPGTRLTVL.

This clonotype was picked up many times. The DNA of the CDR3 is TGCAGTGCTAGCCATCTAGCGGGAGTCGGGGACAATGAGCAGTTCTTC. Amino acid sequence: CSASHLAGVGDNEQFF. This chain connects TRBV20-1 to TRBJ2-1, with TRBD2 matching 10 bases. This CDR3 spans 16 amino acids. Looked up from germline, CDR1 is DFQATT and CDR2 is SNEGSKA (reference sequence). V shed 3 bases and J 5 bases; nucleotides not matched to a gene: 10.

J is TRBJ2-1 and V is TRBV24-1, with D perhaps matching TRBD2 (5 bases). The CDR3 extends over 14 amino acids. From germline, CDR1 is KGHDR and CDR2 SFDVKD. V dropped 4 bases and J dropped 10 bases, with 16 bases sitting between them. DNA for the CDR3: TGTGCCACCAGTGAATCCCCGGCTCGAGGGGAGCAGTTCTTC. Amino acid sequence: CATSESPARGEQFF.

This clonotype occurred a few times. This rearrangement joins TRBV20-1 to TRBJ2-1; D gene uncertain. V was trimmed by 3 bases and J by 8 bases, leaving 17 bases between them. CDR3 size: 14 residues. Per germline, CDR1 DFQATT and CDR2 SNEGSKA (reference sequence). DNA of the CDR3: TGCAGTGCTAGGGCCAGTAGGGCTTCCGATGAGCAGTTCTTC. Translated, it gives CSARASRASDEQFF.

This clonotype was seen a handful of times. The rearrangement links TRBV20-1 to TRBJ2-2; 12 bases line up with TRBD2. The CDR3 is 17 residues long. V lost 1 base and J lost 4; bases outside the gene matches: 7. Germline V gene data show CDR1 as DFQATT and CDR2 as SNEGSKA (reference sequence). The CDR3 is CSARGLAGGLGTGELFF. The CDR3 DNA is TGCAGTGCTAGAGGGCTAGCGGGAGGGCTCGGCACCGGGGAGCTGTTTTTT.

This chain connects TRBV10-3 to TRBJ2-7, with 13 bases fitting TRBD2. CDR3 size: 17 residues. CDR1 and CDR2 from the germline V gene are ENHRY and SYGVKD. V was clipped by 2 bases and J by 3 bases; unmatched bases: 7. CDR3 residues: CAISEPRTSGSGYEQYF. CDR3 sequence (DNA): TGTGCCATCAGTGAGCCGAGGACTAGCGGGAGTGGCTACGAGCAGTACTTC.

This clonotype was found many times. This chain joins TRBV20-1 and TRBJ1-5; weak D call: TRBD1 (5 bases). Trimming took off 0 bases at V and 3 bases at J, with 12 bases between the two ends. The germline V gene has CDR1 DFQATT and CDR2 SNEGSKA (reference sequence). The CDR3 spans 15 residues. The chain's CDR3 is CSARDLGHDNQPQHF. The CDR3 DNA is TGCAGTGCTAGAGATCTAGGACATGACAATCAGCCCCAGCATTTT.

This clonotype was detected a few times. The J gene is TRBJ2-7, the V gene TRBV25-1; a weak D match, TRBD1 (6 bases). The V gene lost 5 bases and the J gene lost 2 bases, with 10 bases spanning the gap. This CDR3 region has 13 residues. Germline values: CDR1 MGHDK, CDR2 SYGVNS. CDR3 sequence: CASSWGQAYEQYF. The DNA for the CDR3 is TGTGCCAGCAGTTGGGGGCAGGCCTACGAGCAGTACTTC.

Only a few counts were recorded for this clonotype. In DNA, the CDR3 is TGCAGTGCTAGAGATTGGGTAGGCGGCAACTACAATGAGCAGTTCTTC. It codes for CSARDWVGGNYNEQFF. V and J are TRBV20-1 and TRBJ2-1; no clear D. The germline gives CDR1 DFQATT, CDR2 SNEGSKA (reference sequence). This CDR3 is 16 amino acids long. V lost 0 bases and J lost 3, with 15 bases in between.